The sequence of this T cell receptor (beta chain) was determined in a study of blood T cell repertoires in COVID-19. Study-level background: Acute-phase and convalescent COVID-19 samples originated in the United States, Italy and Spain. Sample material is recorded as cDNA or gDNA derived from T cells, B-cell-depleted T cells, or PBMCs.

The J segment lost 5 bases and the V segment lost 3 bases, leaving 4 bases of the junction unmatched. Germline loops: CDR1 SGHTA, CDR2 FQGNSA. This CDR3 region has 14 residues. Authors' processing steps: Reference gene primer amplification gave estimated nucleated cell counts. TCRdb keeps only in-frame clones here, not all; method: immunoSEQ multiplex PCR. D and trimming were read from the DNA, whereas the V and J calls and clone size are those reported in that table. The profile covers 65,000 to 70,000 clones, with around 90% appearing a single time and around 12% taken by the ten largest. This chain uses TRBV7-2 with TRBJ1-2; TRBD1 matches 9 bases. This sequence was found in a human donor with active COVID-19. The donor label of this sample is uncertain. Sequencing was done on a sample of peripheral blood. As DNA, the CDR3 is TGTGCCAGCAGCTTGGACAGGGGTACATATGGCTACACCTTC. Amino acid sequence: CASSLDRGTYGYTF.